These 25 T cell receptor beta chains were sequenced from one sample in a study of T cell responses to AZD1222 COVID-19 vaccine. This table comes from immunoSEQ multiplex PCR, and its TCRdb copy is limited to in-frame clones, with some not included. The data contain 140,000 to 150,000 clones, 85% to 95% of them singletons. Sample: peripheral blood, taken after recovery from COVID-19. The receptors stem from an adult who had recovered from COVID-19.

The chain's CDR3 is CASSNYRGRDNSPLHF. Here the CDR3 DNA reads TGTGCCAGCAGTAACTACAGGGGGCGAGATAATTCACCCCTCCACTTT. The genes are TRBV25-1 and TRBJ1-6, with 9 bases identical to TRBD1. V dropped 5 bases and J dropped 5; count of bases not matched to a gene: 7. The CDR3 covers 16 residues. Germline loops: CDR1 MGHDK, CDR2 SYGVNS.

This clone has a single count. V and J are TRBV28 and TRBJ1-1; D uncertain. Germline V gene sequence: CDR1 MDHEN, CDR2 SYDVKM. V was trimmed by 10 bases and J by 2 bases, leaving 11 bases between them. The CDR3 has 12 residues. The CDR3 sequence: CATLTGNTEAFF. In nucleotides, the CDR3 is TGTGCCACCTTGACGGGTAACACTGAAGCTTTCTTT.

The V call is TRBV7-9, the J call TRBJ2-7; D possibly corresponds to TRBD2 (6 bases). The CDR3 extends over 15 amino acids. V was trimmed by 2 bases and J by 6 bases, leaving 17 bases between them. Germline V CDR1 and CDR2: SEHNR, FQNEAQ (reference sequence). CDR3 loop: CASSLLRLGGSEQYF. The CDR3 nucleotides are TGTGCCAGCAGCTTATTGAGACTAGGAGGCAGCGAGCAGTACTTC.

The rearrangement links TRBV5-5 to TRBJ2-7, with D tentatively TRBD2 (5 bases). V shed 4 bases and J shed 1 base, with 12 bases lying between them. Germline CDR1 SGHKS, CDR2 YYEKEE (reference sequence). This CDR3 contains 14 residues. This CDR3 reads CASSPLLGSYEQYF. As DNA, the CDR3 is TGTGCCAGCAGCCCCTTACTAGGGTCCTACGAGCAGTACTTC.

V is TRBV11-2 and J is TRBJ2-1; a weak D match, TRBD1 (6 bases). Deletions cut 0 bases from V and 9 bases from J, with 15 bases between. This CDR3 has 15 residues. CDR1 and CDR2 from the germline V gene are SGHAT and FQNNGV. The CDR3 reads CASSLDGIGGGEQFF. CDR3 nucleotide sequence: TGTGCCAGCAGCTTAGACGGGATAGGGGGTGGTGAGCAGTTCTTC.

The chain uses TRBV7-9 and TRBJ1-4, with D tentatively TRBD1 (5 bases). Germline V gene lookup returns CDR1 SEHNR and CDR2 FQNEAQ (reference sequence). Trimming left V 4 bases short and J 6 bases short, with 12 bases between. CDR3 length equals 14 residues. The chain's CDR3 is CASSSRDGYEKLFF. CDR3 DNA: TGTGCCAGCAGCTCCCGGGACGGGTATGAAAAACTGTTTTTT.

The gene calls are TRBV5-6 and TRBJ2-5, with TRBD2 identical over 8 bases. Germline V gene sequence: CDR1 SGHDT, CDR2 YYEEEE. The V segment lost 0 bases and the J segment 2 bases; nucleotides outside the gene matches: 9. The CDR3 has 17 residues. CDR3 residues: CASSLELAEYIQETQYF. The CDR3 coding sequence is TGTGCCAGCAGCTTGGAACTAGCGGAGTACATACAAGAGACCCAGTACTTC.

V usage is TRBV18 and J usage is TRBJ2-5; D gene ambiguous. The CDR3 runs to 13 residues. The V gene's germline CDR1 is KGHSH and CDR2 LQKENI. V was trimmed by 0 bases and J by 4 bases, leaving 6 bases between them. The CDR3 spells CASSPPVGETQYF. CDR3 coding DNA: TGTGCCAGCTCACCACCGGTCGGAGAGACCCAGTACTTC.

The chain combines TRBV6-2 or TRBV6-3 with TRBJ2-7; D is possibly TRBD1 (7 bases). Deletions cut 3 bases from V and 6 bases from J, with 18 bases between. Germline CDR1 is MNHEY and CDR2 is SVGEGT. CDR3 length equals 15 residues. The CDR3 protein is CASSYSPGGRTEQYF. CDR3 sequence (DNA): TGTGCCAGCAGTTATAGTCCAGGGGGGCGGACCGAGCAGTACTTC.

The chain joins TRBV15 to TRBJ1-4, with 12 bases aligning to TRBD1. Germline-derived CDR1 and CDR2 are LNHNV and YYDKDF (reference sequence). The CDR3 covers 18 residues. Trimming cost V 5 bases and J 7 bases; bases outside gene matches: 14. CDR3 loop: CATSRGTGGVRGGEKLFF. As DNA, the CDR3 is TGTGCCACCAGCCGAGGGACAGGGGGCGTCCGGGGGGGTGAAAAACTGTTTTTT.

V gene TRBV2 combines with J gene TRBJ1-2; D remains unclear. This CDR3 is built from 10 residues. Germline CDR1 and CDR2: SNHLY and FYNNEI. V lost 10 bases and J 9 bases, leaving 12 bases between the germline ends. The chain's CDR3 is CATFGNRYTF. CDR3 coding DNA: TGTGCCACGTTCGGGAATCGCTACACCTTC.

This chain joins TRBV6-4 and TRBJ1-1, with D perhaps matching TRBD1 (5 bases). This CDR3 contains 13 residues. CDR1 and CDR2 (germline): MRHNA, SNTAGT. V was shortened by 4 bases and J by 5 bases, with 11 bases between the two germline ends. The CDR3 nucleotides read TGTGCCAGCAGTGCGACAGTATTGACTGAAGCTTTCTTT. It codes for CASSATVLTEAFF.

The chain joins TRBV7-9 to TRBJ2-5, with D hard to call. Germline V lookup: CDR1 SEHNR, CDR2 FQNEAQ (reference sequence). This CDR3 contains 15 residues. V dropped 5 bases and J dropped 5 bases, with 18 bases sitting between them. This chain's CDR3 is CASSLPAPEEETQYF. The CDR3 DNA reads TGTGCCAGCAGCCTCCCGGCCCCTGAGGAGGAGACCCAGTACTTC. Combining the CDR3 with reference TRBV7-9 and TRBJ2-5 gives the whole variable domain DTGVSQNPRHKITKRGQNVTFRCDPISEHNRLYWYRQTLGQGPEFLTYFQNEAQLEKSRLLSDRFSAERPKGSFSTLEIQRTEQGDSAMYLCASSLPAPEEETQYFGPGTRLLVL.

The rearrangement uses TRBV5-8 and TRBJ2-1; D possibly matches TRBD1 or TRBD2 (5 bases each). CDR1 is SGHTS, CDR2 YDEGEE, per germline. Deletions cut 0 bases from V and 4 bases from J, with 17 bases between. This CDR3 spans 17 amino acids. The CDR3 reads CASSLVGEGRGYNEQFF. Written as DNA, the CDR3 is TGTGCCAGCAGCTTGGTGGGTGAGGGGCGTGGGTACAATGAGCAGTTCTTC.

This clone was detected only once. The rearrangement joins TRBV6-5 to TRBJ1-1; D is possibly TRBD1 (6 bases). Trimming removed 7 bases from V and 6 bases from J, with 9 bases in between. CDR1 is MNHEY, CDR2 SVGAGI, per germline. This CDR3 spans 11 amino acids. The DNA of the CDR3 is TGTGCCAGCAATCGGGGGCCTGAAGCTTTCTTT. This translates into CASNRGPEAFF.

V usage is TRBV6-4 and J usage is TRBJ2-5; a possible D gene is TRBD1 (6 bases). Germline CDR1 and CDR2: MRHNA and SNTAGT. There are 15 residues in the CDR3. V gave up 3 bases and J gave up 5 bases, with 16 bases separating them. The CDR3 coding sequence is TGTGCCAGCAGTGAGATCCGACAGGACGAGGAGACCCAGTACTTC. Its protein is CASSEIRQDEETQYF.

The chain is built from TRBV5-1 and TRBJ2-7; D remains ambiguous. This CDR3 has 15 amino acids. V lost 0 bases and J 5 bases, leaving 15 bases between the germline ends. Germline lookup yields CDR1 SGHRS and CDR2 YFSETQ. CDR3 residues: CASSLGSSGIDEQYF. The CDR3 DNA reads as TGCGCCAGCAGCTTGGGCTCCTCGGGTATCGACGAGCAGTACTTC.

V and J are TRBV28 and TRBJ2-2; TRBD2 might be the D (6 bases). The germline CDR1 and CDR2 sequences are MDHEN and SYDVKM. The CDR3 runs to 13 residues. V was cut by 7 bases and J by 7 bases, with 13 bases left in between. CDR3 region: CASKGAGFGELFF. For the CDR3, the DNA is TGTGCCAGCAAGGGAGCGGGTTTCGGGGAGCTGTTTTTT.

J is TRBJ2-7 and V is TRBV7-9, with D perhaps matching TRBD1 (6 bases). V was shortened by 5 bases and J by 3 bases, with 8 bases between the two germline ends. CDR3 size: 12 residues. The germline CDR1 and CDR2 sequences are SEHNR and FQNEAQ (reference sequence). The CDR3 DNA sequence: TGTGCCAGCAGCACACAGGGCTACGAGCAGTACTTC. Translating it yields CASSTQGYEQYF. Looking up the rest from reference TRBV7-9 and TRBJ2-7 gives the full variable domain: DTGVSQNPRHKITKRGQNVTFRCDPISEHNRLYWYRQTLGQGPEFLTYFQNEAQLEKSRLLSDRFSAERPKGSFSTLEIQRTEQGDSAMYLCASSTQGYEQYFGPGTRLTVT.

V and J are TRBV10-1 and TRBJ1-4; 7 bases line up with TRBD1. The V gene end was trimmed by 5 bases and the J gene end by 7 bases; junction bases not matched to a gene: 7. The CDR3 is 14 amino acids. In germline, CDR1 is WNHNN, CDR2 SYGVQD (reference sequence). The CDR3 spells CASSTGTASEKLFF. Written as DNA, the CDR3 is TGCGCCAGCAGTACCGGGACAGCGAGTGAAAAACTGTTTTTT.

V is TRBV5-1 and J is TRBJ2-5; 7 positions match TRBD2. V shed 3 bases and J 1 base; nucleotides not matched to a gene: 3. There are 14 residues in the CDR3. CDR1 and CDR2 (germline): SGHRS, YFSETQ. CDR3 sequence reads: CASSSTSSQETQYF. DNA for the CDR3: TGCGCCAGCAGCTCGACTAGCTCCCAAGAGACCCAGTACTTC.

This clone showed up just once. The V and J genes are TRBV18 and TRBJ2-3, with 11 bases matching TRBD2. Per the germline V gene, CDR1 is KGHSH and CDR2 is LQKENI. The ends lost 5 bases at V and 4 bases at J; junction bases unmatched: 5. The length of the CDR3 is 15 residues. The CDR3 nucleotides read TGTGCCAGCTCAGAGGGACTAGCGGTACCAGATACGCAGTATTTT. It is translated as CASSEGLAVPDTQYF.

J is TRBJ2-1 and V is TRBV19; a possible D gene is TRBD2 (6 bases). The CDR3 is 16 amino acids. Germline-derived CDR1 and CDR2 are LNHDA and SQIVND (reference sequence). V gave up 4 bases and J gave up 6 bases, with 19 bases separating them. The CDR3 loop reads CASSNPPSVRGNEQFF. The CDR3 nucleotides read TGTGCCAGTAGTAACCCCCCTAGCGTGAGAGGCAATGAGCAGTTCTTC.

The chain combines TRBV10-3 with TRBJ2-1; weak D call: TRBD2 (6 bases). Trimming left V 8 bases short and J 10 bases short, with 15 bases between. Per the germline V gene, CDR1 is ENHRY and CDR2 is SYGVKD. CDR3 length equals 12 residues. CDR3 amino acids: CAIESGAGEQFF. Here the CDR3 DNA reads TGTGCCATCGAGTCGGGAGCGGGCGAGCAGTTCTTC.

The V call is TRBV29-1, the J call TRBJ1-3; TRBD1 matches at 7 bases. CDR1 and CDR2 (germline): SQVTM, ANQGSEA. V was pared by 7 bases and J by 1 base, with 10 bases of the junction left unmatched. This CDR3 is 15 amino acids long. CDR3 DNA: TGCAGCGCACAGGGGACTCGGTCTTCTGGAAACACCATATATTTT. It yields the protein CSAQGTRSSGNTIYF.